This T cell receptor (beta chain) was documented in a study of blood T cell repertoires in COVID-19. Measured with immunoSEQ multiplex PCR; TCRdb has only the in-frame clones, and not every one. The sample has about 120,000 clones; 85% to 90% are singletons. Sequencing input: peripheral blood. This clonotype originated in a man in his fifties or sixties with acute or convalescent COVID-19.

CDR3 DNA: TGTGCCAGCAGCCCAACGGGGATTTTGCAGTATTTT. Its protein is CASSPTGILQYF. The V and J genes are TRBV7-2 and TRBJ2-3, with D possibly matching TRBD2 (5 bases). The CDR3 consists of 12 residues. CDR1 and CDR2 (germline): SGHTA, FQGNSA. V was clipped by 5 bases and J by 11 bases, with 14 bases between them.